The 14 T cell receptor beta chains below come from one sample, sequenced in a study of response to subunit inactivated influenza vaccine. MiXCR was run by TCRdb on the RT-PCR reads, yielding one entry per CDR3 protein. The sample holds hundreds of thousands of distinct CDR3 sequences, 10% to 15% seen once. Sequenced material: PBMCs from blood, taken roughly 48 days after vaccination. The receptor set was obtained from a man aged 50-59 years who received an inactivated influenza vaccine.

V gene TRBV4-2 combines with J gene TRBJ2-2, with D unclear. Trimming stripped 4 bases from V and 7 bases from J, with 7 bases between. Germline values: CDR1 LGHNA, CDR2 YNFKEQ. The CDR3 totals 12 residues. The CDR3: CASSPVFGELFF. Written as DNA, the CDR3 is TGTGCCAGCAGCCCTGTCTTCGGGGAGCTGTTTTTT.

This clonotype was seen a few times. The CDR3 coding sequence is TGTGCCAGCAGCCCGGGCCACAGACATGTTAGCGAGCAGTACTTC. Its protein is CASSPGHRHVSEQYF. This chain connects TRBV6-2 or TRBV6-3 to TRBJ2-7; D ambiguous. There are 15 residues in the CDR3. Deletions cut 6 bases from V and 6 bases from J, with 21 bases between. CDR1 and CDR2 (germline): MNHEY, SVGEGT.

The chain combines TRBV29-1 with TRBJ2-3; TRBD2 agrees at 12 bases. This CDR3 spans 14 amino acids. Germline CDR1 is SQVTM and CDR2 is ANQGSEA. The V segment lost 6 bases and the J segment 3 bases; nucleotides outside the gene matches: 4. The CDR3 region is CSVATSGRTDTQYF. DNA for the CDR3: TGCAGCGTGGCGACTAGCGGGAGAACAGATACGCAGTATTTT.

The sample holds a few counts of this clonotype. The chain couples TRBV10-3 to TRBJ2-3, with 12 bases identical to TRBD2. The trim removed 1 base at V and 2 bases at J, leaving 4 bases unmatched. The CDR3 runs 17 residues. Looked up from germline, CDR1 is ENHRY and CDR2 is SYGVKD. The CDR3 sequence: CAISEFGLAGPTDTQYF. The DNA for the CDR3 is TGTGCCATCAGTGAGTTCGGACTAGCGGGGCCCACAGATACGCAGTATTTT.

This clonotype was seen a handful of times. The chain combines TRBV5-1 with TRBJ2-7, with TRBD2 matching 13 bases. The CDR3 covers 16 residues. The trim removed 2 bases at V and 6 bases at J, leaving 8 bases unmatched. Germline-derived CDR1 and CDR2 are SGHRS and YFSETQ. CDR3 DNA sequence: TGCGCCAGCAGCTTACGACTAGCGGGAGGCTCCAGCGAGCAGTACTTC. Its protein is CASSLRLAGGSSEQYF.

This clonotype was counted a few times. As DNA, the CDR3 is TGCGCCAGCAGCTTGGTGGCAGGAGGCGCTGAAGCTTTCTTT. Protein sequence: CASSLVAGGAEAFF. This chain uses TRBV5-1 with TRBJ1-1; no firm D call. Germline lookup yields CDR1 SGHRS and CDR2 YFSETQ. V lost 0 bases and J 6 bases, leaving 12 bases between the germline ends. This CDR3 is built from 14 residues.

This clonotype has ten or more counts. The chain links TRBV7-3 to TRBJ2-1; D is unclear. Germline assignment: CDR1 SGHTA and CDR2 FQGTGA. The CDR3 totals 12 residues. The V and J ends lost 5 bases and 15 bases respectively, with 17 bases between them. The CDR3 protein is CASSPDRVDLFF. The CDR3 nucleotides are TGTGCCAGCAGCCCGGACCGCGTGGATCTGTTCTTC.

The chain recombines TRBV19 with TRBJ1-5; D gene uncertain. This CDR3 is built from 14 residues. Germline CDR1 LNHDA, CDR2 SQIVND (reference sequence). With 3 bases removed from V and 0 bases from J, the gap between germline ends came to 6 bases. The chain's CDR3 is CASSMPVSNQPQHF. The DNA for the CDR3 is TGTGCCAGTAGTATGCCAGTTAGCAATCAGCCCCAGCATTTT.

This chain joins TRBV20-1 and TRBJ1-2, with D perhaps TRBD1 (5 bases). The CDR3 consists of 13 residues. Germline-derived CDR1 and CDR2 are DFQATT and SNEGSKA (reference sequence). Trimming cost V 7 bases and J 2 bases, with 14 bases left between them. As DNA, the CDR3 is TGCAGTGTCCCGGACACCAGAAACTATGGCTACACCTTC. It is translated as CSVPDTRNYGYTF.

This clonotype has more than one count but fewer than ten. J is TRBJ2-1 and V is TRBV3-1; no clear D. The CDR3 contains 11 residues. Germline lookup yields CDR1 LGHDT and CDR2 YNNKEL (reference sequence). V lost 3 bases and J 9 bases, leaving 6 bases between the germline ends. Here the CDR3 DNA reads TGTGCCAGCAGCCACTGGGGTGAGCAGTTCTTC. Protein: CASSHWGEQFF.

This clonotype has at least ten counts. This chain connects TRBV6-5 to TRBJ2-2; the D is unclear. Trimming shortened V by 0 bases and J by 6 bases, and 8 bases separated the two germline ends. This CDR3 comprises 14 residues. Germline V gene sequence: CDR1 MNHEY, CDR2 SVGAGI. The CDR3 region has the DNA TGTGCCAGCAGTTACTCCCAGTTGGCCGGGGAGCTGTTTTTT. Amino acid sequence: CASSYSQLAGELFF.

This clonotype was observed at least ten times. J is TRBJ2-2 and V is TRBV11-3; no definite D call. The CDR3 is 12 amino acids. Trimming cost V 3 bases and J 7 bases, with 6 bases left between them. From germline, CDR1 is SGHNT and CDR2 YENEEA. For the CDR3, the DNA is TGTGCCAGCAGCTTTGGTGGCGGGGAGCTGTTTTTT. Its translation is CASSFGGGELFF.

There are a few counts of this clonotype. The chain employs TRBV28 and TRBJ2-5; possibly TRBD1 or TRBD2 for D (5 bases each). V dropped 4 bases and J dropped 5 bases, with 14 bases sitting between them. The CDR3 loop spans 14 amino acids. The germline gives CDR1 MDHEN, CDR2 SYDVKM. The DNA for the CDR3 is TGTGCCAGCAGTTCTCCCCGGGACGGGGAGACCCAGTACTTC. Translated, it gives CASSSPRDGETQYF.

The chain has TRBV12-3 or TRBV12-4 and TRBJ2-5; the D is unclear. V was shortened by 5 bases and J by 1 base, with 11 bases between the two germline ends. This CDR3 has 14 amino acids. The CDR3 DNA sequence: TGTGCCAGCAGTGCCTCAGAGATCCAAGAGACCCAGTACTTC. Its translation is CASSASEIQETQYF.